Listed below are T cell receptor beta chains from one sample, sequenced in a study of CD8+CD57+ T cells in acquired aplastic anemia. TCRdb re-analysed the reads in MiXCR, keeping a single row per CDR3 protein. The sample holds some 240,000 distinct CDR3 sequences, roughly 35% seen once. Sequences were obtained from sorted CD4+, CD8+, or CD8+CD57+ T cells (not recorded which) from PBMCs. The receptors were gathered from a human donor in good health, serving as a control. The CDR3 runs from the conserved cysteine through the conserved F or W. The D gene is left open where the match is weak. A row's size may be missing; if present it is once, few, many or a size class.

abundance: many; j_gene: TRBJ2-7; len: 12; d_gene: NA; v_gene: TRBV29-1; CDR3nt: TGCAGCGTCGGGCGCGACTCCTACGAGCAGTACTTC; CDR3aa: CSVGRDSYEQYF
abundance: NA; j_gene: TRBJ1-5; len: 10; d_gene: NA; v_gene: TRBV2; CDR3nt: TGTGCCAGCAGTGAACAGCCCCAGCATTTT; CDR3aa: CASSEQPQHF
abundance: NA; j_gene: TRBJ1-2; len: 15; d_gene: TRBD1; v_gene: TRBV5-1; CDR3nt: TGCGCCAGCAGCCTAGGAGGGACAGGGGTCTATGGCTACACCTTC; CDR3aa: CASSLGGTGVYGYTF
abundance: NA; j_gene: TRBJ1-2; len: 21; d_gene: NA; v_gene: TRBV4-2; CDR3nt: TGTGCCAGCAGCCCCCGGAGCAGAGTGGCTATATTCTTATGTGCTAACTATGGCTACACCTTC; CDR3aa: CASSPRSRVAIFLCANYGYTF
abundance: NA; j_gene: TRBJ1-1; len: 14; d_gene: NA; v_gene: TRBV7-9; CDR3nt: TGTGCCAGCAGCCACTCAGGGGTGCGAACTGAAGCTTTCTTT; CDR3aa: CASSHSGVRTEAFF
abundance: NA; j_gene: TRBJ2-1; len: 19; d_gene: TRBD2; v_gene: TRBV5-1; CDR3nt: TGCGCCAGCAGCTTGGGGCTAGCGGGGGGTACCTCCTCCTACAATGAGCAGTTCTTC; CDR3aa: CASSLGLAGGTSSYNEQFF
abundance: many; j_gene: TRBJ1-4; len: 11; d_gene: NA; v_gene: TRBV29-1; CDR3nt: TGCAGCGTTATGTTATCTGAAAAACTGTTTTTT; CDR3aa: CSVMLSEKLFF
abundance: many; j_gene: TRBJ1-2; len: 14; d_gene: NA; v_gene: TRBV7-8; CDR3nt: TGTGCCAGCAGCTTAGCGCTAGGGAGCTATGGCTACACCTTC; CDR3aa: CASSLALGSYGYTF
abundance: few; j_gene: TRBJ1-2; len: 15; d_gene: NA; v_gene: TRBV6-5; CDR3nt: TGTGCCAGCAGTTACTCGATAGGACTTATCGATGGCTACACCTTC; CDR3aa: CASSYSIGLIDGYTF
abundance: NA; j_gene: TRBJ2-1; len: 14; d_gene: NA; v_gene: TRBV2; CDR3nt: TGTGCCAGCACCCCAAGAGGATGGGGCAATGAGCAGTTCTTC; CDR3aa: CASTPRGWGNEQFF
abundance: NA; j_gene: TRBJ2-7; len: 15; d_gene: NA; v_gene: TRBV28; CDR3nt: TGTGCCAGCAGCGCCCCCGCGGGCGGCTCCTACGAGCAGTACTTC; CDR3aa: CASSAPAGGSYEQYF
abundance: many; j_gene: TRBJ2-7; len: 15; d_gene: TRBD1; v_gene: TRBV11-3; CDR3nt: TGTGCCAGCAGCTTTGGACAGGGACACCTATACGAGCAGTACTTC; CDR3aa: CASSFGQGHLYEQYF
abundance: NA; j_gene: TRBJ1-2; len: 15; d_gene: NA; v_gene: TRBV10-1; CDR3nt: TGCGCCAGCAGTTCCGAAGCAGGGAAACTTAGTGGCTACACCTTC; CDR3aa: CASSSEAGKLSGYTF
abundance: many; j_gene: TRBJ1-1; len: 15; d_gene: TRBD1; v_gene: TRBV2; CDR3nt: TGTGCCAGCACAGGACAGGGGGCTATGAACACTGAAGCTTTCTTT; CDR3aa: CASTGQGAMNTEAFF
abundance: many; j_gene: TRBJ2-1; len: 14; d_gene: TRBD1; v_gene: TRBV19; CDR3nt: TGTGCCAGTAAAGGGGACAGGGGGCGAAATGAGCAGTTCTTC; CDR3aa: CASKGDRGRNEQFF
abundance: many; j_gene: TRBJ2-1; len: 11; d_gene: NA; v_gene: TRBV24-1; CDR3nt: TGTGCCACCGCGGAGTCGTGGGAGCAGTTCTTC; CDR3aa: CATAESWEQFF
abundance: many; j_gene: TRBJ1-2; len: 15; d_gene: TRBD1; v_gene: TRBV7-9; CDR3nt: TGTGCCAGCAGCAGTTCGACAGGGCCTAACTATGGCTACACCTTC; CDR3aa: CASSSSTGPNYGYTF
abundance: NA; j_gene: TRBJ2-2; len: 15; d_gene: TRBD2; v_gene: TRBV10-2; CDR3nt: TGCGCCAGCAGTGTCGGACTAGCGGGGGGTGGGGAGCTGTTTTTT; CDR3aa: CASSVGLAGGGELFF
abundance: NA; j_gene: TRBJ2-7; len: 13; d_gene: TRBD1; v_gene: TRBV20-1; CDR3nt: TGCAGTGCCCGGACAGGGGGCGCATACGAGCAGTACTTC; CDR3aa: CSARTGGAYEQYF
abundance: many; j_gene: TRBJ1-2; len: 14; d_gene: TRBD1; v_gene: TRBV20-1; CDR3nt: TGCAGTGCTAGTTCAACAGGGGGAAACTATGGCTACACCTTC; CDR3aa: CSASSTGGNYGYTF
abundance: many; j_gene: TRBJ2-4; len: 14; d_gene: TRBD2; v_gene: TRBV29-1; CDR3nt: TGCAGCGTTGAGGGGCAGGGAGGGTCTGGCATTCAGTACTTC; CDR3aa: CSVEGQGGSGIQYF
abundance: few; j_gene: TRBJ2-7; len: 13; d_gene: NA; v_gene: TRBV5-1; CDR3nt: TGCGCCAGCAGCTTGGGGCCATCCGACTCGCAGTACTTC; CDR3aa: CASSLGPSDSQYF
abundance: NA; j_gene: TRBJ2-7; len: 15; d_gene: TRBD2; v_gene: TRBV30; CDR3nt: TGTGCCTGGGGACGTATAGCGGGAGGAAGATACGAGCAGTACTTC; CDR3aa: CAWGRIAGGRYEQYF
abundance: many; j_gene: TRBJ1-2; len: 17; d_gene: NA; v_gene: TRBV5-1; CDR3nt: TGCGCCAGCAGCTATAGACAGGTCGAGCCGTGGGATTATGGCTACACCTTC; CDR3aa: CASSYRQVEPWDYGYTF
abundance: many; j_gene: TRBJ2-5; len: 13; d_gene: NA; v_gene: TRBV5-1; CDR3nt: TGCGCCAGCAGCATCAGGGTTCGAGAGACCCAGTACTTC; CDR3aa: CASSIRVRETQYF
abundance: many; j_gene: TRBJ1-2; len: 18; d_gene: NA; v_gene: TRBV20-1; CDR3nt: TGCAGTGCAGGGCATCCTTGGGGAGGGGGGGTGGTGGACTATGGCTACACCTTC; CDR3aa: CSAGHPWGGGVVDYGYTF
abundance: NA; j_gene: TRBJ2-1; len: 16; d_gene: TRBD1; v_gene: TRBV3-1; CDR3nt: TGTGCCAGCAGCCTTGGGCGGGGACAGGGGGTCGATGAGCAGTTCTTC; CDR3aa: CASSLGRGQGVDEQFF
abundance: many; j_gene: TRBJ1-2; len: 14; d_gene: TRBD1; v_gene: TRBV20-1; CDR3nt: TGCAGTGCTAGAGATTCGGCAGGGGGCTATGGCTACACCTTC; CDR3aa: CSARDSAGGYGYTF
abundance: many; j_gene: TRBJ2-3; len: 11; d_gene: NA; v_gene: TRBV7-2; CDR3nt: TGTGCCAGCAGCTTAGGGACTGGGCAGTATTTT; CDR3aa: CASSLGTGQYF
abundance: NA; j_gene: TRBJ1-2; len: 14; d_gene: NA; v_gene: TRBV12-3/TRBV12-4; CDR3nt: TGTGCCAGCAGTCTACTACCGGGAGTTACTGGCTGCACCTTC; CDR3aa: CASSLLPGVTGCTF
abundance: many; j_gene: TRBJ2-2; len: 18; d_gene: NA; v_gene: TRBV25-1; CDR3nt: TGTGCCAGCAGTGAATCCCGGGGGATACTTCTGAACACCGGGGAGCTGTTTTTT; CDR3aa: CASSESRGILLNTGELFF
abundance: many; j_gene: TRBJ2-1; len: 17; d_gene: TRBD2; v_gene: TRBV24-1; CDR3nt: TGTGCCACCAGTGACAAGAAGCCGGGACTAGGTTACAATGAGCAGTTCTTC; CDR3aa: CATSDKKPGLGYNEQFF
abundance: NA; j_gene: TRBJ2-2; len: 13; d_gene: NA; v_gene: TRBV6-2/TRBV6-3; CDR3nt: TGTGCCAGCAGCCGACAGGCCACCGGGGAGCTGTTTTTT; CDR3aa: CASSRQATGELFF
abundance: few; j_gene: TRBJ2-7; len: 15; d_gene: NA; v_gene: TRBV11-1; CDR3nt: TGTGCCAGCTCACCTTGGGGGACGGCGAACTACGAGCAGTACTTC; CDR3aa: CASSPWGTANYEQYF
abundance: NA; j_gene: TRBJ2-1; len: 14; d_gene: NA; v_gene: TRBV12-3/TRBV12-4; CDR3nt: TGTGCCAGCAGTTTATCTTCAATAGGGCCTAACCCCCTCTTC; CDR3aa: CASSLSSIGPNPLF
abundance: many; j_gene: TRBJ2-2; len: 15; d_gene: NA; v_gene: TRBV7-2; CDR3nt: TGTGCCAGCAGCTGGGGGGCGCTTGACACCGGGGAGCTGTTTTTT; CDR3aa: CASSWGALDTGELFF
abundance: many; j_gene: TRBJ1-1; len: 13; d_gene: NA; v_gene: TRBV14; CDR3nt: TGTGCCAGCAGCCAGTTATGGAACACTGAAGCTTTCTTT; CDR3aa: CASSQLWNTEAFF
abundance: once; j_gene: TRBJ1-2; len: 14; d_gene: TRBD1; v_gene: TRBV10-1; CDR3nt: TGCGCCAGCAGTGGGACAGGGGGTGAGTATGGCTACGCCTTC; CDR3aa: CASSGTGGEYGYAF
abundance: many; j_gene: TRBJ2-3; len: 16; d_gene: TRBD2; v_gene: TRBV5-1; CDR3nt: TGCGCCAGCAGCTTAGGGCCTAGCGGAGACACAGATACGCAGTATTTT; CDR3aa: CASSLGPSGDTDTQYF
abundance: many; j_gene: TRBJ1-2; len: 12; d_gene: NA; v_gene: TRBV7-6; CDR3nt: TGTGCCAGCAGCTTAGGCGGGGACGGCTACACCTTC; CDR3aa: CASSLGGDGYTF
abundance: NA; j_gene: TRBJ1-2; len: 13; d_gene: NA; v_gene: TRBV6-2/TRBV6-3; CDR3nt: TGTGCCAGCAGTTACTTAGAGGCATATGGCTACACCTTC; CDR3aa: CASSYLEAYGYTF
abundance: few; j_gene: TRBJ1-6; len: 13; d_gene: NA; v_gene: TRBV7-2; CDR3nt: TGTGCCAGCAGCTTAGACGGGGCTTCACCCCTCCACTTT; CDR3aa: CASSLDGASPLHF